This T cell receptor beta chain is drawn from a study of cytomegalovirus exposure and HLA in healthy donors. Researchers ran the PCR with 60 Vbeta and 13 Jbeta primers. Sequencing was performed with immunoSEQ multiplex PCR; in TCRdb, only in-frame clones are kept and a portion is missing. The table records under 200,000 clones, around three quarters of them present only once. The sequenced sample consisted of PBMCs. This sequence originates from a woman between 50 and 59 years old in good health and CMV-seropositive.

The CDR3 reads CASINRGRDYEQYF. The CDR3 nucleotides read TGTGCCAGCATTAACAGGGGGCGGGACTACGAGCAGTACTTC. The chain combines TRBV28 with TRBJ2-5; 9 bases are shared with TRBD1. The J call is in doubt because the DNA end fits TRBJ2-7 better. Per germline, CDR1 MDHEN and CDR2 SYDVKM. The CDR3 covers 14 residues.